Listed here are 3 T cell receptor beta chains from one sample, sequenced in a study of graft-versus-host responses after intestinal transplantation. Some clones are missing from TCRdb's copy, which holds only in-frame ones; the method was immunoSEQ multiplex PCR. The table lists about 5,100 clones, just over 70% of them singletons. Specimen: PBMCs, collected around 300 days after intestinal transplant. The receptors were gathered from a human patient who received an intestinal transplant, so some T cells may come from the graft donor.

The sample holds a few counts of this clone. The chain has TRBV29-1 and TRBJ1-2, with 7 nucleotides matching TRBD1. V shed 4 bases and J 7 bases; nucleotides not matched to a gene: 9. The CDR3 has 13 amino acids. CDR1 and CDR2 from the germline V gene are SQVTM and ANQGSEA. This CDR3 reads CSVGDRVLGGYTF. In DNA form, the CDR3 reads TGCAGCGTTGGAGACAGGGTACTCGGTGGCTACACCTTC. Complete variable domain (other parts from reference TRBV29-1 and TRBJ1-2): SAVISQKPSRDICQRGTSLTIQCQVDSQVTMMFWYRQQPGQSLTLIATANQGSEATYESGFVIDKFPISRPNLTFSTLTVSNMSPEDSSIYLCSVGDRVLGGYTFGSGTRLTVV.

V is TRBV27 and J is TRBJ1-1, with 11 bases identical to TRBD1. Germline assignment: CDR1 MNHEY and CDR2 SMNVEV (reference sequence). This CDR3 spans 16 amino acids. V lost 5 bases, J lost 3 bases, and 8 bases stayed unmatched. The CDR3 spells CASSPADRGRYTEAFF. CDR3 coding DNA: TGTGCCAGCAGTCCAGCGGACAGGGGGCGGTACACTGAAGCTTTCTTT.

There are a few counts of this clone. V is TRBV7-9 and J is TRBJ1-4; D gene uncertain. The CDR3 length is 11 residues. The V end was cut by 4 bases, the J end by 6 bases, with 3 bases between. CDR1 and CDR2 (germline): SEHNR, FQNEAQ (reference sequence). This CDR3 is CASSWDEKLFF. The CDR3 DNA is TGTGCCAGCAGCTGGGATGAAAAACTGTTTTTT.